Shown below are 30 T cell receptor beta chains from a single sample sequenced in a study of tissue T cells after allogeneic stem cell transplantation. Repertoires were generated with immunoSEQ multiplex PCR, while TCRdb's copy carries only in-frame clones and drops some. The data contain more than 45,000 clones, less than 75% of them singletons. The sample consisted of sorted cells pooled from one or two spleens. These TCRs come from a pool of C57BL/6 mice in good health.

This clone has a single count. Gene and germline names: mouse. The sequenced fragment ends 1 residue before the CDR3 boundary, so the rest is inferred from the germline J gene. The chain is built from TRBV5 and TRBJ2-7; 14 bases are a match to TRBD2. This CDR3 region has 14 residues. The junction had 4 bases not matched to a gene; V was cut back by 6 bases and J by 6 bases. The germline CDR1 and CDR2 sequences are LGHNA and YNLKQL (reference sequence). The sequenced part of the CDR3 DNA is TGTGCCAGCAGGGGGACTGGGGGGGCGCGTGAACAGTAC. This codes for CASRGTGGAREQY. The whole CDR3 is CASRGTGGAREQYF.

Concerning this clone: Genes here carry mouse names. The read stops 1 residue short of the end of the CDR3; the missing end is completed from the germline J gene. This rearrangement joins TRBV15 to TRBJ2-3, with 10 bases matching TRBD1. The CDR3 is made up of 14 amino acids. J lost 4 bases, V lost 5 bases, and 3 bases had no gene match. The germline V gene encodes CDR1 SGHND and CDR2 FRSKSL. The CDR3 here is CASSRTGGTETLYF. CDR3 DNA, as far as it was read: TGTGCCAGCAGTCGGACAGGGGGAACAGAAACGCTGTAT.

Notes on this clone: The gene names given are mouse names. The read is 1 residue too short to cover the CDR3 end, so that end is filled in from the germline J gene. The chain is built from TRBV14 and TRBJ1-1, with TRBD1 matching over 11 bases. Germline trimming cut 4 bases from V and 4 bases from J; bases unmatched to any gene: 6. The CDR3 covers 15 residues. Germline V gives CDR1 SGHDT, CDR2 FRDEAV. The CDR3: CASSPGTGGGTEVFF. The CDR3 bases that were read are TGTGCCAGCAGTCCCGGGACAGGGGGGGGCACAGAAGTCTTC.

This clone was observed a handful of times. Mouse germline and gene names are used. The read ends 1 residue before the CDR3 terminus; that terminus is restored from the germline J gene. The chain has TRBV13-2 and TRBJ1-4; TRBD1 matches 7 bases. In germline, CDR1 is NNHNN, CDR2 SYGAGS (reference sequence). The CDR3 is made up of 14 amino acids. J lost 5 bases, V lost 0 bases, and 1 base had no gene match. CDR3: CASGDEQGNERLFF. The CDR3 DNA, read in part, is TGTGCCAGCGGTGATGAACAGGGGAACGAAAGATTATTT.

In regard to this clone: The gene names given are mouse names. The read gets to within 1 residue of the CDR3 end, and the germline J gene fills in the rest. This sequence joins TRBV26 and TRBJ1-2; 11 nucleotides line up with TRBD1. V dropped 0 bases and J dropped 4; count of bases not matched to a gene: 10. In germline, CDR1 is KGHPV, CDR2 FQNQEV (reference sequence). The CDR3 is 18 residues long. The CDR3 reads CASSLSKDRGRGSSDYTF. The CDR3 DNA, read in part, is TGTGCCAGCAGTCTGTCGAAGGACAGGGGGCGCGGGAGCTCCGACTACACC.

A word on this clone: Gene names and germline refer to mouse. The CDR3 loop reads CASSLTGSQDTQYF. The CDR3 bases that were read are TGTGCCAGCAGTCTGACGGGGTCCCAAGACACCCAGTAC. The chain links TRBV26 to TRBJ2-5, with unresolved D. The CDR3 is cut off 1 residue early in the read; its end comes from the germline J gene. Germline CDR1 and CDR2: KGHPV and FQNQEV (reference sequence). V lost 2 bases to trimming and J lost 2 bases, with 8 bases between them. The CDR3 runs 14 residues. The full variable domain, rest sourced from reference TRBV26 and TRBJ2-5, is NSKVIQTPRYLVKGQGQKAKMRCIPEKGHPVVFWYQQNKNNEFKFLINFQNQEVLQQIDMTEKRFSAECPSNSPCSLEIQSSEAGDSALYLCASSLTGSQDTQYFGPGTRLLVL.

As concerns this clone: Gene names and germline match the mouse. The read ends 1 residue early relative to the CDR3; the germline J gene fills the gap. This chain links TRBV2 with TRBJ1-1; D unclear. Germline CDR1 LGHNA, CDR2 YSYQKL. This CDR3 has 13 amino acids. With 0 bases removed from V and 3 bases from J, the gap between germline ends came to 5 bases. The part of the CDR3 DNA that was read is TGTGCCAGCAGCCAAGATCTGGACACAGAAGTCTTC. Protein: CASSQDLDTEVF. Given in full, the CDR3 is CASSQDLDTEVFF.

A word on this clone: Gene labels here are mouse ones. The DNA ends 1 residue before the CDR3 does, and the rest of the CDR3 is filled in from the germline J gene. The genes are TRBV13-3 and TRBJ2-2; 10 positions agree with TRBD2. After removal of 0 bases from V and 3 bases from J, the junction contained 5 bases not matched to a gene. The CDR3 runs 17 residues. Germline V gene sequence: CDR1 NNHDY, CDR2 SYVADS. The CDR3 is CASSDALGGRHTGQLYF. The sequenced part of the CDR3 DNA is TGTGCCAGCAGTGATGCTCTGGGGGGGCGCCACACCGGGCAGCTCTAC.

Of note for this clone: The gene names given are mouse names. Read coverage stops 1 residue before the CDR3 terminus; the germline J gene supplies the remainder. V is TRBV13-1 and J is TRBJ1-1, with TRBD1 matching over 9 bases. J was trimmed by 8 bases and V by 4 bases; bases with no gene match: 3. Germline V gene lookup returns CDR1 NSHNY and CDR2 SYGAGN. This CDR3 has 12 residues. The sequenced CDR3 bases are TGTGCCAGCAGTCTGGGACAGGGTGAAGTCTTC. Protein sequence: CASSLGQGEVF. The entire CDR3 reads CASSLGQGEVFF.

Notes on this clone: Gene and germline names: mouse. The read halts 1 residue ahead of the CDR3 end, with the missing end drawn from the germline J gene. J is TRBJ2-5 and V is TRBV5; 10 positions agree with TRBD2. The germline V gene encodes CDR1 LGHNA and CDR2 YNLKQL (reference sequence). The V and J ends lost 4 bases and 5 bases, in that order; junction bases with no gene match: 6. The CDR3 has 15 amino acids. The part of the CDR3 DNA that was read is TGTGCCAGCAGCCCCTCTGGGGGGGCGCGAGACACCCAGTAC. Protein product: CASSPSGGARDTQY. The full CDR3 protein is CASSPSGGARDTQYF.

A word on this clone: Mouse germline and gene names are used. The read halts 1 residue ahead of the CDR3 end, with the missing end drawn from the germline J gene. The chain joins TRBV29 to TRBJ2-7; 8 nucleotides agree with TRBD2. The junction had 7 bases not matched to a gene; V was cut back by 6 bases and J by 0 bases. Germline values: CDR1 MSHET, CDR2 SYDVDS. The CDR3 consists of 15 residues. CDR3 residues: CASSRTGKTSYEQYF. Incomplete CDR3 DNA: TGTGCTAGCAGCCGGACTGGGAAGACCTCCTATGAACAGTAC.

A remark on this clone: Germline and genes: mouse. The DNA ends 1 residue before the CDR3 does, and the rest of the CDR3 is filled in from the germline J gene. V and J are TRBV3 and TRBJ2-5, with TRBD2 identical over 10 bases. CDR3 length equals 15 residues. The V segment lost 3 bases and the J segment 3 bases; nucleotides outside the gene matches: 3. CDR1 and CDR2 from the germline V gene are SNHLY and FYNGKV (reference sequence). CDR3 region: CASSFNWGGQDTQYF. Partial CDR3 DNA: TGTGCCAGCAGCTTCAACTGGGGGGGGCAAGACACCCAGTAC.

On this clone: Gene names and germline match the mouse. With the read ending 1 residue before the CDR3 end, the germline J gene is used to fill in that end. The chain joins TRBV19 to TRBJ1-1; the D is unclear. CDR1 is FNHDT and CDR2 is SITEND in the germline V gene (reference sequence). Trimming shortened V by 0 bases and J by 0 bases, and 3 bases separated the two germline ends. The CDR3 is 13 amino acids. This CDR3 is CASSIVKNTEVFF. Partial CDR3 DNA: TGTGCCAGCAGTATAGTCAAGAACACAGAAGTCTTC.

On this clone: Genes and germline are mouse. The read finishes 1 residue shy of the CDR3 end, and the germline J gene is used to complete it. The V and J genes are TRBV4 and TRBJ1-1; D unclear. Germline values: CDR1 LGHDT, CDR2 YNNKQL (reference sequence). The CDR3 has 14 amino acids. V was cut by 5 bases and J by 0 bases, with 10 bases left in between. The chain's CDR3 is CASSHGPANTEVFF. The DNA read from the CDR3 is TGTGCCAGCAGCCATGGCCCTGCAAACACAGAAGTCTTC.

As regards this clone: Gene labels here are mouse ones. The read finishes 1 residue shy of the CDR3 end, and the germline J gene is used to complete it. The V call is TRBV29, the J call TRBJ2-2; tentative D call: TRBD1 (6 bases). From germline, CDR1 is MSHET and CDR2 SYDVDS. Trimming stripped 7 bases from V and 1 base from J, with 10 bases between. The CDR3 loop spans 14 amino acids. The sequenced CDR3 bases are TGTGCTAGCATAGGGGGAAAAAACACCGGGCAGCTCTAC. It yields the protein CASIGGKNTGQLY. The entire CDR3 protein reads CASIGGKNTGQLYF.

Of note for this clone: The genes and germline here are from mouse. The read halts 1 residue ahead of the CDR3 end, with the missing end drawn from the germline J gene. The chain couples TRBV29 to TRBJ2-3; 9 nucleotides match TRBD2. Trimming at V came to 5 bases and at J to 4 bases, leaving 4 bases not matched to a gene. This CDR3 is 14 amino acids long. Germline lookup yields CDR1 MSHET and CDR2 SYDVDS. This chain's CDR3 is CASSPDWGPETLYF. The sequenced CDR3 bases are TGTGCTAGCAGTCCCGACTGGGGGCCAGAAACGCTGTAT.

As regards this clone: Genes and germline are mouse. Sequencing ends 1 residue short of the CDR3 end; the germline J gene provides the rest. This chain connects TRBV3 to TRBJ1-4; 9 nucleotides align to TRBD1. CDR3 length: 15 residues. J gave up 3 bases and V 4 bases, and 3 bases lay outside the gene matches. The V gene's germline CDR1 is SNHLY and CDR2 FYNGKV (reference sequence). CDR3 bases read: TGTGCCAGCAGCTCGGACAGGGGAGCCAACGAAAGATTATTT. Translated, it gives CASSSDRGANERLF. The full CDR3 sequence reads CASSSDRGANERLFF.

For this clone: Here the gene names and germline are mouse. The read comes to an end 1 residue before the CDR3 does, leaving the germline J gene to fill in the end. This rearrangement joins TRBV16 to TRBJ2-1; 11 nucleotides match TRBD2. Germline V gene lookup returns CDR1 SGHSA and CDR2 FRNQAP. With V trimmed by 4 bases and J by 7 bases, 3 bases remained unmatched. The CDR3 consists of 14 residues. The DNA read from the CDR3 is TGTGCAAGCAGCTCAGACTGGGGGGGAGCTGAGCAGTTC. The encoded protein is CASSSDWGGAEQF. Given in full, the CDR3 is CASSSDWGGAEQFF.

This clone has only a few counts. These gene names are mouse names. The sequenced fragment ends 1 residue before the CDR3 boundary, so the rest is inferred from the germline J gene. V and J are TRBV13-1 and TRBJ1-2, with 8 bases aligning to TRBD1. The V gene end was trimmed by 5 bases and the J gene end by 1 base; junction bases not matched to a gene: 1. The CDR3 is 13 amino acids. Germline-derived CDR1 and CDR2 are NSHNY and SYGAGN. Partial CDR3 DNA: TGTGCCAGCAGGGACAGGGAAAACTCCGACTACACC. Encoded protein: CASRDRENSDYT. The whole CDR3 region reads CASRDRENSDYTF.

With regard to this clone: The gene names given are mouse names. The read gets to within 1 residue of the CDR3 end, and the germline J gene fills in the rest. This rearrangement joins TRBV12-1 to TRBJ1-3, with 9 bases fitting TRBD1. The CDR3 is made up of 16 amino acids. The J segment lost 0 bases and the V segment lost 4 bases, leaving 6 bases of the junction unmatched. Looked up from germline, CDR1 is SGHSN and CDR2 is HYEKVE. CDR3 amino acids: CASSYGTGYSGNTLYF. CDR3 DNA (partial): TGTGCCAGCTCCTACGGGACAGGGTATTCTGGAAATACGCTCTAT.

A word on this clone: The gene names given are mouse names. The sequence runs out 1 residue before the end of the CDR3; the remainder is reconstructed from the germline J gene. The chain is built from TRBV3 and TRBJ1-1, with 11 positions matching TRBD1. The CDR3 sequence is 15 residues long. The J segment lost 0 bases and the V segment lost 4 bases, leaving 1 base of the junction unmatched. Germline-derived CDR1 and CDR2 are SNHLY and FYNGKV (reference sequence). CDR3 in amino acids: CASSSGQGANTEVFF. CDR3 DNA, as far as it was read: TGTGCCAGCAGCTCGGGACAGGGGGCAAACACAGAAGTCTTC.

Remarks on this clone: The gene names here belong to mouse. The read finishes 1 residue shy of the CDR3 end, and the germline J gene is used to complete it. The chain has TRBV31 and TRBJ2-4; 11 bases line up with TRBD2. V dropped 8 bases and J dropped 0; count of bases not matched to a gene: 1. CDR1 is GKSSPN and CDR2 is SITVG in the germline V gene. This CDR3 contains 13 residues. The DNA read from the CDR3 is TGTGCCGGGACTGGGGGTAGTCAAAACACCTTGTAC. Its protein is CAGTGGSQNTLY. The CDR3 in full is CAGTGGSQNTLYF.

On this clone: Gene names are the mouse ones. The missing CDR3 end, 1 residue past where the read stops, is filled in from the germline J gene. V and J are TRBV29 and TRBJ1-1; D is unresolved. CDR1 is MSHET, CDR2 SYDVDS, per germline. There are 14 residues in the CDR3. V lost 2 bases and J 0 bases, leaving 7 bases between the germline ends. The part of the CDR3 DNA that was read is TGTGCTAGCAGTTTAATACGAGCAAACACAGAAGTCTTC. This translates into CASSLIRANTEVF. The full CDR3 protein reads CASSLIRANTEVFF.

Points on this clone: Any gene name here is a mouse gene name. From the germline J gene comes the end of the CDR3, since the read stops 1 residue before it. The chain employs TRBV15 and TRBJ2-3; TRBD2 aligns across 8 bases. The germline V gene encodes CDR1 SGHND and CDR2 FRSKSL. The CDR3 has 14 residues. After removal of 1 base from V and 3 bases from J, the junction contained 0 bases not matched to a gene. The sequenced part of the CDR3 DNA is TGTGCCAGCAGTTTAGACTGGGGGGCAGAAACGCTGTAT. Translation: CASSLDWGAETLY. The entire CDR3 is CASSLDWGAETLYF.

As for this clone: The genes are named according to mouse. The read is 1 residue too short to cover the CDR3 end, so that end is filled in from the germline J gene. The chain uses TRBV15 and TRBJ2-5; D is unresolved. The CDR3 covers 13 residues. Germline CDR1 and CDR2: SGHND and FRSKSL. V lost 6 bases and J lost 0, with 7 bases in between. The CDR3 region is CASSPENQDTQYF. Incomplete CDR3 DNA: TGTGCCAGCAGCCCTGAGAACCAAGACACCCAGTAC. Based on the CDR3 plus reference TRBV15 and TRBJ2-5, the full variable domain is DAGVTQTPRHEVAEKGQTIILKCEPVSGHNDLFWYRQTKIQGLELLSYFRSKSLMEDGGAFKDRFKAEMLNSSFSTLKIQPTEPKDSAVYLCASSPENQDTQYFGPGTRLLVL.

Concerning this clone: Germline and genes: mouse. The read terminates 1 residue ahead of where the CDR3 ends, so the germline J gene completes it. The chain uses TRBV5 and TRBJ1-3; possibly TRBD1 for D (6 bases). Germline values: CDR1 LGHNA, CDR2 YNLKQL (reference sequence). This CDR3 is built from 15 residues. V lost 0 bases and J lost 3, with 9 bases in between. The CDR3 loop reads CASSQEGGLGNTLYF. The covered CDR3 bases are TGTGCCAGCAGCCAAGAGGGGGGGCTTGGAAATACGCTCTAT.

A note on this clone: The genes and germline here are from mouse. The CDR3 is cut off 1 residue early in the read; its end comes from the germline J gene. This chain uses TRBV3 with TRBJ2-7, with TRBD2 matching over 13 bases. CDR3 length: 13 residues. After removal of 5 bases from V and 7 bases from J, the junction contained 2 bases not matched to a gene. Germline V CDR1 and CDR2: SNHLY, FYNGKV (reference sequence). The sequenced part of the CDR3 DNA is TGTGCCAGCAGCAGGGACTGGGGGGGAGAACAGTAC. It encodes CASSRDWGGEQY. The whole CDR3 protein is CASSRDWGGEQYF.

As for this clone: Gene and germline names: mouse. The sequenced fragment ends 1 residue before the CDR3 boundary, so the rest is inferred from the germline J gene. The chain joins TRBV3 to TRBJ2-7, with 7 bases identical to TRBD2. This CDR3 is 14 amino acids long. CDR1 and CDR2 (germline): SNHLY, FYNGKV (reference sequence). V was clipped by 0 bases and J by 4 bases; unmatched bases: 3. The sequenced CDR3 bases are TGTGCCAGCAGCTTAGCGCCTGGGGGATATGAACAGTAC. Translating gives CASSLAPGGYEQY. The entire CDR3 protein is CASSLAPGGYEQYF.

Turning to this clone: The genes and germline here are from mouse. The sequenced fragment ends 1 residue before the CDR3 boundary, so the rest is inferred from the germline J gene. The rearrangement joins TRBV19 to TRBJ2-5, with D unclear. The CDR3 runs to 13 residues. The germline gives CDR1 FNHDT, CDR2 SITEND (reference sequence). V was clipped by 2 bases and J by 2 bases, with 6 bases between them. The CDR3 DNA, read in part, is TGTGCCAGCAGTATGGCAGTCCAAGACACCCAGTAC. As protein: CASSMAVQDTQY. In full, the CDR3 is CASSMAVQDTQYF.

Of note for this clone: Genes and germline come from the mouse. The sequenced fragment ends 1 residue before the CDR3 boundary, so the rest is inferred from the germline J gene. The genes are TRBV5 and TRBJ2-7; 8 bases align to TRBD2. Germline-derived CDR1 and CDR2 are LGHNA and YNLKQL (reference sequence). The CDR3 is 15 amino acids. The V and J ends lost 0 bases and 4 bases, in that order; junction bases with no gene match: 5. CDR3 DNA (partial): TGTGCCAGCAGCCAAGAGGGTGGGGGGGTGTATGAACAGTAC. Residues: CASSQEGGGVYEQY. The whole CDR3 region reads CASSQEGGGVYEQYF.